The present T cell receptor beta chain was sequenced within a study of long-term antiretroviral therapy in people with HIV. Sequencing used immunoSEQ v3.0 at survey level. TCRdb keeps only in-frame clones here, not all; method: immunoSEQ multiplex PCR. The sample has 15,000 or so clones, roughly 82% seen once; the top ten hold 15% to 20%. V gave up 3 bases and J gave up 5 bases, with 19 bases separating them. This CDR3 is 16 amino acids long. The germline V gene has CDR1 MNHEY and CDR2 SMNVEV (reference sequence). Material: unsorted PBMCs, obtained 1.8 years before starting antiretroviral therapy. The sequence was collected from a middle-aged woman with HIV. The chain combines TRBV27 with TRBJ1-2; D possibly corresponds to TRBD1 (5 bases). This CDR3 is CASSLGSDRALYGYTF. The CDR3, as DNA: TGTGCCAGCAGTTTGGGCTCCGACAGAGCTCTTTATGGCTACACCTTC.